These T cell receptor beta chains were read from a single sample in a study of T cell changes during pregnancy in multiple sclerosis. The method was immunoSEQ multiplex PCR; TCRdb's version includes in-frame clones alone and lacks a portion of them. The repertoire consists of 35,000 to 40,000 clones, with about 92% occurring once and the leading ten covering almost 5.5%. The sample consisted of peripheral blood, taken in the third trimester of pregnancy. The source is a female donor in good health, enrolled as a control in a pregnancy study. Each CDR3 is given with its conserved first and last residue. D genes are given only for firm matches. Clone size is stated in some rows and not others, as once, few, many or a class when expanded.

D gene | J gene | clone size | V gene | CDR3 DNA | CDR3 protein
TRBD1 | TRBJ2-5 | . | TRBV25-1 | TGTGCCAGCAGTGCGGGACAGGGTAAGGAGACCCAGTACTTC | CASSAGQGKETQYF
. | TRBJ1-2 | once | TRBV7-9 | TGTGCCAGCACCCACACTAACTATGGCTACACCTTC | CASTHTNYGYTF
TRBD1 | TRBJ1-6 | . | TRBV7-2 | TGTGCCAGCAGCCACGACAGGGTCCTACGGAATTCACCCCTCCACTTT | CASSHDRVLRNSPLHF
TRBD1 | TRBJ2-3 | . | TRBV25-1 | TGTGCCAGCAGTTCGCAAGGGGGACAGGGGTATTTT | CASSSQGGQGYF
TRBD2 | TRBJ2-3 | . | TRBV13 | TGTGCCAGCAGCCCCCTCCGGGGGGGTACGCAGTATTTT | CASSPLRGGTQYF
TRBD1 | TRBJ1-5 | . | TRBV5-8 | TGTGCCAGCAGCTTGATTGGGAGTTGGGACAGGGACAATCAGCCCCAGCATTTT | CASSLIGSWDRDNQPQHF
. | TRBJ2-5 | . | TRBV5-4 | TGTGCCAGCAGCCGGGACAAGTTACAAGAGACCCAGTACTTC | CASSRDKLQETQYF
TRBD2 | TRBJ2-1 | . | TRBV13 | TGTGCCAGCAGCTTTTTACCCGGGAGGGCTGATGAGCAGTTCTTC | CASSFLPGRADEQFF
TRBD1 | TRBJ1-1 | . | TRBV29-1 | TGCAGCGGCCAGGGCGGGGGACAGGGGGTCACTGAAGCTTTCTTT | CSGQGGGQGVTEAFF
. | TRBJ2-2 | . | TRBV6-4 | TGTGCCAGCAGTGACTCCGTCGGGGCCGGGGAGCTGTTTTTT | CASSDSVGAGELFF
TRBD1 | TRBJ2-7 | . | TRBV19 | TGTGCCAGTAGTATCGGGACAGGGAACGAGCAGTACTTC | CASSIGTGNEQYF